This T cell receptor (beta chain) emerged from a study of blood T cell repertoires in COVID-19. Overall study context: From the United States, Italy and Spain came samples of acute and convalescent COVID-19. PBMCs, B-cell-depleted T cells, or T cells were the source of the cDNA or gDNA that made up the material.

This clone was observed once. Profiling relied on immunoSEQ multiplex PCR, and the TCRdb table lists in-frame clones only, not all of them. The table shows some 150,000 clones, with under 90% occurring only once. V shed 6 bases and J 9 bases; nucleotides not matched to a gene: 13. The CDR3 is made up of 16 amino acids. The germline gives CDR1 SGHVS, CDR2 FQNEAQ. The rearrangement links TRBV7-8 to TRBJ2-1; 11 bases map to TRBD2. The sequence derives from a woman in her 70s with COVID-19, enrolled during active disease. Sequencing input: peripheral blood. The CDR3 DNA sequence: TGTGCCAGCAGTTTCCCAACTAGCGGGGGTTTGAGTGAGCAGTTCTTC. Translating it yields CASSFPTSGGLSEQFF.